The following is a T cell receptor (beta chain) sequence with its context. These data originate in a study of blood T cell repertoires in COVID-19. As for the study in general: Nucleic acid was either cDNA or gDNA, and it came from T cells, B-cell-depleted T cells, or PBMCs.

V was pared by 4 bases and J by 4 bases, with 8 bases between. Germline CDR1 reads SNHLY; CDR2 reads FYNNEI. This CDR3 spans 13 amino acids. Assay: immunoSEQ multiplex PCR; the TCRdb copy retains only in-frame clones and omits some. This repertoire shows 6,500 to 8,000 clones, roughly 89% found once; its top ten account for 8% to 10%. Sequenced: peripheral blood. The clonotype was recovered from a human donor with active COVID-19. The donor label of this sample is uncertain. The rearrangement joins TRBV2 to TRBJ1-5; D is perhaps TRBD1 (5 bases). CDR3 region: CASSVNRNQPQHF. CDR3 bases: TGTGCCAGCAGTGTAAACAGGAATCAGCCCCAGCATTTT.